This T cell receptor (beta chain) was sequenced for a study of blood T cell repertoires in COVID-19. Background on the study: Acute and convalescent COVID-19 samples came from the United States, Italy and Spain.

This clone has just a few counts. The CDR3 length is 19 residues. Per the authors' pipeline: Estimation of nucleated cell counts was performed using reference gene primer amplification. Using immunoSEQ multiplex PCR, the repertoire was profiled, and TCRdb retains in-frame clones only, with some absent. V, J and clone size reflect that table, while D and trimming were determined from the DNA. Among over 250,000 clones listed, roughly nine tenths were seen once. The TCR comes from a man in his forties who had recovered from COVID-19. The sample comprised peripheral blood. The genes are TRBV12-2 and TRBJ2-2; the tabulated D call, TRBD2, remains unverified against the DNA. TRBV12-2 is deemed a pseudogene. The CDR3 spells CASRIPDSARSRGTGELFF. The CDR3 DNA reads as TGTGCAAGTCGCATACCCGATTCGGCTAGGTCGCGGGGCACCGGGGAGCTGTTTTTT.